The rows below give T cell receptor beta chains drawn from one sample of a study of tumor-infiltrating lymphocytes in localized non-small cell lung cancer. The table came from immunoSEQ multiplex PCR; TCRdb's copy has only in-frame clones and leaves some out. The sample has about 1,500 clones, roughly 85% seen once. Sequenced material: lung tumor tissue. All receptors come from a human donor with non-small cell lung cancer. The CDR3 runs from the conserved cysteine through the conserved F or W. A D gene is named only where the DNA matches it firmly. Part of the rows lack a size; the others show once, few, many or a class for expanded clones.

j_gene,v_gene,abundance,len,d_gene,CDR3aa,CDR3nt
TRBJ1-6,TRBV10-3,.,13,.,CAIMVGPNSPLHF,TGTGCCATCATGGTGGGGCCCAATTCACCCCTCCACTTT
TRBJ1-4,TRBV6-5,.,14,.,CASRTGQLNEKLFF,TGTGCCAGCAGGACTGGGCAGCTCAATGAAAAACTGTTTTTT
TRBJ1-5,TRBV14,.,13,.,CASSRDGNQPQHF,TGTGCCAGCAGCCGAGACGGCAATCAGCCCCAGCATTTT
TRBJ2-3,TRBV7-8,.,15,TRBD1,CASSRWGQGTDTQYF,TGTGCCAGCAGCCGCTGGGGACAGGGAACAGATACGCAGTATTTT
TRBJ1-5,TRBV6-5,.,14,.,CASRGATGNQPQHF,TGTGCCAGCAGGGGCGCGACAGGCAATCAGCCCCAGCATTTT
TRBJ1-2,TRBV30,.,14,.,CAWTAPGYNYGYTF,TGTGCCTGGACCGCACCGGGCTACAACTATGGCTACACCTTC
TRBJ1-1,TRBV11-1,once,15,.,CASSLVGRVNTEAFF,TGTGCCAGCAGCTTAGTAGGCAGGGTGAACACTGAAGCTTTCTTT
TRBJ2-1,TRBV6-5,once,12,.,CASSGGYNEQFF,TGTGCCAGCAGTGGAGGATACAATGAGCAGTTCTTC
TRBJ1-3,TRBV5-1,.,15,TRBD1,CASSITGGSGNTIYF,TGCGCCAGCAGCATAACAGGGGGCTCTGGAAACACCATATATTTT
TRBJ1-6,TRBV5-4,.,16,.,CASSLGGGAINSPLHF,TGTGCCAGCAGCTTGGGTGGTGGAGCGATTAATTCACCCCTCCACTTT
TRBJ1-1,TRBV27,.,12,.,CASKRAGTEAFF,TGTGCCAGCAAAAGGGCGGGGACTGAAGCTTTCTTT
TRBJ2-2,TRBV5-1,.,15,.,CASSSKIGGTGELFF,TGCGCCAGCAGTTCTAAAATTGGGGGCACCGGGGAGCTGTTTTTT
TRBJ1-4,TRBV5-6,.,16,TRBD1,CASTETGSAANEKLFF,TGTGCCAGCACCGAGACAGGGTCCGCGGCTAATGAAAAACTGTTTTTT
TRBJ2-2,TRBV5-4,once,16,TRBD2,CASRAGLEGNTGELFF,TGTGCCAGCAGAGCGGGACTAGAGGGAAACACCGGGGAGCTGTTTTTT
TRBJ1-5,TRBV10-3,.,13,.,CAITSDGNQPQHF,TGTGCCATCACGAGTGATGGCAATCAGCCCCAGCATTTT
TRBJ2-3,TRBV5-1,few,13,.,CASRLEGADTQYF,TGCGCCAGCAGATTGGAAGGGGCCGATACGCAGTATTTT
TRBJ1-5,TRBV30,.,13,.,CAWSTLQKWPQHF,TGTGCCTGGAGTACCCTTCAGAAGTGGCCCCAGCATTTT
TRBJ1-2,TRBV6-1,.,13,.,CASSEVYDSGYTF,TGTGCCAGCAGTGAAGTTTACGATTCTGGCTACACCTTC
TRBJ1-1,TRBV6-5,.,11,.,CASSQGSEAFF,TGTGCCAGCAGCCAGGGTTCTGAAGCTTTCTTT
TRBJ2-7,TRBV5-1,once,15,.,CASSFRSEVWNEQYF,TGCGCCAGCAGCTTCCGGTCCGAGGTGTGGAACGAGCAGTACTTC
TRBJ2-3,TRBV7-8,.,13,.,CASSQDTTDTQYF,TGTGCCAGCAGCCAAGACACGACAGATACGCAGTATTTT
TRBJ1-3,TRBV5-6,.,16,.,CASSLDGREIGNTIYF,TGTGCCAGCAGCTTGGACGGCAGGGAGATAGGAAACACCATATATTTT
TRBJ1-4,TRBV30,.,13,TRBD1,CAWSTGANEKLFF,TGTGCCTGGAGTACAGGGGCTAATGAAAAACTGTTTTTT
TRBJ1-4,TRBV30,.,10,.,CAVGGEKLFF,TGTGCCGTGGGGGGAGAAAAACTGTTTTTT
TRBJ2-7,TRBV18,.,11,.,CASPEVGEQYF,TGTGCCAGTCCAGAGGTGGGAGAGCAGTACTTC
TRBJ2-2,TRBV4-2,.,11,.,CASSQLGELFF,TGTGCCAGCAGCCAACTCGGGGAGCTGTTTTTT
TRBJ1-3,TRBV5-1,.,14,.,CASSLAGTGNTIYF,TGCGCCAGCAGCTTGGCGGGAACTGGAAACACCATATATTTT
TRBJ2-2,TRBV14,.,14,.,CASSRAGHTGELFF,TGTGCCAGCAGCCGCGCGGGCCACACCGGGGAGCTGTTTTTT
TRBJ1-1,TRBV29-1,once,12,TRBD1,CSVLTTGYEAFF,TGCAGCGTTCTAACGACAGGGTATGAAGCTTTCTTT
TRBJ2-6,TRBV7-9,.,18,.,CASSSLGRGWAGANVLTF,TGTGCCAGCAGCTCACTTGGTAGGGGCTGGGCTGGGGCCAACGTCCTGACTTTC
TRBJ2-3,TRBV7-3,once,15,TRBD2,CASSRLAGGQDTQYF,TGTGCCAGCAGCCGGCTAGCGGGGGGGCAAGATACGCAGTATTTT
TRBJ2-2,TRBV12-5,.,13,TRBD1,CASGPRGPGELFF,TGTGCTAGTGGCCCCAGGGGGCCCGGGGAGCTGTTTTTT
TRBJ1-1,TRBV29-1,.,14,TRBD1,CSVARGTGGTEAFF,TGCAGCGTTGCCCGAGGGACAGGGGGCACTGAAGCTTTCTTT
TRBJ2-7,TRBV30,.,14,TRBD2,CAWRISGSNREQYF,TGTGCCTGGAGGATTAGCGGGAGTAATCGCGAGCAGTACTTC
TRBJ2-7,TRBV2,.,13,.,CASSDDGFYEQYF,TGTGCCAGCAGTGACGACGGTTTCTACGAGCAGTACTTC
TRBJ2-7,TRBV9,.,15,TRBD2,CASSVGGGAVYEQYF,TGTGCCAGCAGCGTTGGCGGGGGGGCCGTTTACGAGCAGTACTTC
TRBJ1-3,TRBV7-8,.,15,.,CASSLVGNWGNTIYF,TGTGCCAGCAGCTTAGTGGGGAATTGGGGAAACACCATATATTTT
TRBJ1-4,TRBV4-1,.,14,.,CASSQEGLGEKLFF,TGCGCCAGCAGCCAAGAGGGATTAGGGGAAAAACTGTTTTTT
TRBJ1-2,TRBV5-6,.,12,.,CASSLGDQPDLF,TGTGCCAGCAGCTTGGGGGATCAGCCGGACCTCTTC
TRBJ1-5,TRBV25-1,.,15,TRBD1,CASRPGQGSNQPQHF,TGTGCCAGCAGGCCGGGACAGGGTAGCAATCAGCCCCAGCATTTT
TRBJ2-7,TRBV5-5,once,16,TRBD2,CASSALLAGASYEQYF,TGTGCCAGCAGCGCCCTACTAGCGGGAGCATCCTACGAGCAGTACTTC
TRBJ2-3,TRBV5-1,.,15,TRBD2,CASSFSGPSTDTQYF,TGCGCCAGCAGCTTTAGCGGGCCGAGCACAGATACGCAGTATTTT
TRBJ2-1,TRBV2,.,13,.,CASSVTSGNEQFF,TGTGCCAGCAGTGTGACTAGTGGCAATGAGCAGTTCTTC
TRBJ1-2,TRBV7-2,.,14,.,CASSLVGGFYGYTF,TGTGCCAGCAGCTTAGTTGGAGGGTTCTATGGCTACACCTTC
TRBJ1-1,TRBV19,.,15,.,CASSKGGGRSTEAFF,TGTGCCAGTAGTAAGGGGGGGGGCCGGAGCACTGAAGCTTTCTTT
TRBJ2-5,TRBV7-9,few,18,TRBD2,CASSFLAGDIPYQETQYF,TGTGCCAGCAGCTTTCTAGCGGGAGATATCCCGTACCAAGAGACCCAGTACTTC